This T cell receptor beta chain came from a study of blood T cell repertoires in COVID-19. At the level of the study: T cells, B-cell-depleted T cells, or PBMCs provided the cDNA or gDNA that served as material.

This clone has a handful of counts. Seattle-derived patients entered the study during active infection and were followed longitudinally. The V segment lost 4 bases and the J segment 7 bases; nucleotides outside the gene matches: 1. CDR1 and CDR2 (germline): SEHNR, FQNEAQ (reference sequence). The CDR3 has 12 residues. Only in-frame clones appear in the TCRdb table, and some are missing; sequencing was by immunoSEQ multiplex PCR. The sample records about 240,000 clones, approximately 90% being singletons. This clonotype was obtained from a woman between 45 and 65 years old with COVID-19, enrolled during active disease. Sequences were obtained from peripheral blood. This chain joins TRBV7-9 and TRBJ1-5, with 7 bases that match TRBD1. The chain's CDR3 is CASSSRGQPQHF. The CDR3 region has the DNA TGTGCCAGCAGCTCCAGGGGGCAGCCCCAGCATTTT.